The present entry profiles one T cell receptor beta chain with its context. Its antigen is as yet unknown. This sample is drawn from a study of OX40 agonist ivuxolimab in advanced cancers. Background on the study: Across the patients, intravenous ivuxolimab was delivered every 2 weeks at 0.01 to 10 mg/kg. People in dose escalation had one of these cancers: hepatocellular carcinoma, melanoma, renal cell or head and neck cancer.

Study-wide results and limits: Researchers did not establish what antigens the expanded peripheral T cells target.

There are 12 residues in the CDR3. The ends were cut back, 3 bases at V and 12 bases at J, with 12 bases in the middle. Germline assignment: CDR1 SGHNT and CDR2 YENEEA. Assay: immunoSEQ multiplex PCR; the TCRdb copy retains only in-frame clones and omits some. The sample consists of around 65,000 clones, approximately 85% of them appearing once. The sequencing here drew on CD4+ or CD8+ T cells sorted from blood, taken in a trial of the OX40 agonist ivuxolimab. The chain has TRBV11-3 and TRBJ2-1; D is uncertain. The sequence was collected from an adult with an advanced solid tumor such as melanoma, head and neck, liver or kidney cancer. This CDR3 is CASSLVSGPQFF. The CDR3 region has the DNA TGTGCCAGCAGCTTGGTAAGTGGACCGCAGTTCTTC.